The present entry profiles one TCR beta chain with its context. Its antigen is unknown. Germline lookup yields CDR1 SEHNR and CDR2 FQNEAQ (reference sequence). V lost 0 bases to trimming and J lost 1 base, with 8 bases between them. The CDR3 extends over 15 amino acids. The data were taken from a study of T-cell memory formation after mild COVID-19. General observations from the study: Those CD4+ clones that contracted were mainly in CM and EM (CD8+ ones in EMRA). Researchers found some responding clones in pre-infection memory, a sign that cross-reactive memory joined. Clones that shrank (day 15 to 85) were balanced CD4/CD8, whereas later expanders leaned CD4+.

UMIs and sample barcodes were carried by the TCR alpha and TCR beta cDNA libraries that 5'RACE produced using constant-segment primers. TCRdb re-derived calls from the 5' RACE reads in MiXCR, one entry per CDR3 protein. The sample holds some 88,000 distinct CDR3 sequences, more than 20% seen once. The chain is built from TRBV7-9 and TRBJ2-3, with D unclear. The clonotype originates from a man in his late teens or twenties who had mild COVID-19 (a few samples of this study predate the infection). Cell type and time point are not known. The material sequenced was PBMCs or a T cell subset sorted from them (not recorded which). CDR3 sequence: CASSLAGPGTDTQYF. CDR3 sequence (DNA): TGTGCCAGCAGCTTAGCAGGGCCGGGCACAGATACGCAGTATTTT.